This T cell receptor (beta chain) was sequenced during a study of T cell repertoires in cytomegalovirus infection. Study-wide context: Selection of CMV epitopes for the study included recently identified HLA-C-restricted and well-studied HLA-B-restricted ones. Signatures in public TCR beta sequences pointed to both CMV infection and matching HLA type. General study findings and limits: The study found HLA-C-restricted CMV-specific TCR beta clonotypes dominating the ex vivo response. There were carriers of CMV plus the relevant HLA, and cumulative public TCR beta family frequency identified them.

Concerning this clonotype: The target antigen is unknown.

Via MiXCR, TCRdb re-called the reads, giving one row per CDR3 protein. The sample has about 160,000 distinct CDR3 sequences; about 20% are singletons. The CDR3 extends over 13 amino acids. The germline CDR1 and CDR2 sequences are SGHTA and FQGNSA. V was trimmed by 2 bases and J by 8 bases, leaving 10 bases between them. The source material was CD8+ T cells from cultured PBMCs, sampled from culture after CMV antigen stimulation. The TCR sequence derives from a human donor in good health (CMV status not recorded). Some clones in this sample may be carry-over from other donors' samples. The chain is built from TRBV7-2 and TRBJ2-1; no clear D. CDR3: CASSLKEKHEQFF. The DNA of the CDR3 is TGTGCCAGCAGCTTAAAGGAGAAACATGAGCAGTTCTTC.